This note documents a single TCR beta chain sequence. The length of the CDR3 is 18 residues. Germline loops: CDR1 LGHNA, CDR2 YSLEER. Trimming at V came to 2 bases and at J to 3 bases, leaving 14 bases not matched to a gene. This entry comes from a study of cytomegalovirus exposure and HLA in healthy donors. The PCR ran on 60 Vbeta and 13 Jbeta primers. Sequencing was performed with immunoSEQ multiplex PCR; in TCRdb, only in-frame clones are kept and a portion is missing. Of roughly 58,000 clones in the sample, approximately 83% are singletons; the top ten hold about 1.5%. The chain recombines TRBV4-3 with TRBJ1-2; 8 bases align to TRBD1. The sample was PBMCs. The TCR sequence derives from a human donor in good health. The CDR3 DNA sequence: TGCGCCAGCAGCCAAAGCTCAGGACAGGGTCTATGGCACTATGGCTACACCTTC. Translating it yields CASSQSSGQGLWHYGYTF.